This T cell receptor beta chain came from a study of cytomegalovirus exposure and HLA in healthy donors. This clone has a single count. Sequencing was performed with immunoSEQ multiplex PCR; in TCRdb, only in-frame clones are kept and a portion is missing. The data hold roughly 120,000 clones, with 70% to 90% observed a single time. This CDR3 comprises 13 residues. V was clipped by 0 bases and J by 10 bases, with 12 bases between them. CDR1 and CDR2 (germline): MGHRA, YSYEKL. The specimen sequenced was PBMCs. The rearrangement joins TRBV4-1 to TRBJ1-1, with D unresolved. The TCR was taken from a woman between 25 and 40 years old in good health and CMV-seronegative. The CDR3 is CASSQDPSFRAFF. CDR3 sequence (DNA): TGCGCCAGCAGCCAAGATCCCAGTTTCCGAGCTTTCTTT.